The 16 T cell receptor beta chains below all came from one sample that was sequenced in a study of shared clonotypes between healthy human individuals. Using immunoSEQ multiplex PCR, the repertoire was profiled, and TCRdb retains in-frame clones only, with some absent. The table has 2.3 million or so clones, more than 85% seen once. Sequencing was carried out using naive CD4+ T cells from PBMCs. Documented subset: CD45RA+ positively selected. The receptors were sampled from a man younger than 35 in good health. Some clones in this sample may be carry-over from other donors' samples.

The chain has TRBV10-3 and TRBJ1-1, with a tentative D call TRBD1 (5 bases). Germline CDR1 and CDR2: ENHRY and SYGVKD. Trimming removed 4 bases at V and 3 bases at J, with 21 bases between. This CDR3 has 17 amino acids. The CDR3 DNA reads as TGTGCCATCAGTGGTGGCGGCAGCTCCGAGGGGTACACTGAAGCTTTCTTT. This sequence encodes CAISGGGSSEGYTEAFF.

This rearrangement joins TRBV9 to TRBJ2-2, with 7 bases lining up with TRBD1. CDR1 and CDR2 from the germline V gene are SGDLS and YYNGEE. This CDR3 comprises 16 residues. Trimming removed 3 bases from V and 1 base from J; junction bases left unmatched: 6. CDR3 DNA sequence: TGTGCCAGCAGCGCTAGGACAGGAAAGAACACCGGGGAGCTGTTTTTT. Amino acid sequence: CASSARTGKNTGELFF.

This rearrangement joins TRBV7-3 to TRBJ2-3, with 8 bases aligning to TRBD1. Germline CDR1 is SGHTA and CDR2 is FQGTGA. There are 15 residues in the CDR3. V gave up 4 bases and J gave up 0 bases; unmatched junction bases: 3. CDR3: CASSSRTGSTDTQYF. Here the CDR3 DNA reads TGTGCCAGCAGCTCTCGGACAGGGAGCACAGATACGCAGTATTTT.

This clone was seen a single time. The rearrangement joins TRBV19 to TRBJ2-2; 15 nucleotides agree with TRBD2. The ends lost 6 bases at V and 1 base at J; junction bases unmatched: 6. CDR3 length: 18 amino acids. Per germline, CDR1 LNHDA and CDR2 SQIVND (reference sequence). As DNA, the CDR3 is TGTGCCAGTAGCAGGGGACTAGCGGGAGGCCAGAACACCGGGGAGCTGTTTTTT. This codes for CASSRGLAGGQNTGELFF.

Worth noting for this clone: Germline and junction disagree at one end, which may indicate a read error. The chain is built from TRBV28 and TRBJ1-1, with D perhaps matching TRBD1 (6 bases). The CDR3 spans 14 residues. From germline, CDR1 is MDHEN and CDR2 SYDVKM. The CDR3 spells CASSRRDIPRGASF. The CDR3 DNA sequence: TGTGCCAGCAGTCGTAGGGACATCCCACGCGGGGCTTCCTTT.

The V gene is TRBV6-9, the J gene TRBJ1-4; the match to TRBD1 covers 9 bases. J gave up 5 bases and V 5 bases, and 3 bases lay outside the gene matches. Germline CDR1 reads MNHGY; CDR2 reads SVAAGI. This CDR3 spans 14 amino acids. As DNA, the CDR3 is TGTGCCAGCAGTGGGGACAGGGAAAATGAAAAACTGTTTTTT. Protein product: CASSGDRENEKLFF.

The chain joins TRBV27 to TRBJ2-1, with a possible D match to TRBD1 (5 bases). Per germline, CDR1 MNHEY and CDR2 SMNVEV (reference sequence). Trimming cost V 5 bases and J 2 bases, with 13 bases left between them. CDR3 size: 15 residues. For the CDR3, the DNA is TGTGCCAGCAGTCTAAGCCGACAGACCTACAATGAGCAGTTCTTC. This codes for CASSLSRQTYNEQFF.

Concerning this clone itself: This specimen includes other DNA sequences encoding the same CDR3. V usage is TRBV5-1 and J usage is TRBJ1-5; D unresolved. The germline V gene has CDR1 SGHRS and CDR2 YFSETQ. V was trimmed by 2 bases and J by 4 bases, leaving 10 bases between them. This CDR3 contains 14 residues. The DNA of the CDR3 is TGCGCCAGCAGCTTAGAGGGAGGGAATCAGCCCCAGCATTTT. Protein sequence: CASSLEGGNQPQHF.

A few counts support this clone. The chain combines TRBV11-2 with TRBJ1-2, with a tentative D call TRBD1 (5 bases). The V end lost 3 bases, the J end lost 8 bases, and 16 bases lay between the germline ends. The germline gives CDR1 SGHAT, CDR2 FQNNGV. The CDR3 sequence is 14 residues long. The CDR3 DNA follows: TGTGCCAGCAGCTTGGGCCTCCTCGGGGCCGGCTACACCTTC. Protein: CASSLGLLGAGYTF.

The chain is built from TRBV6-1 and TRBJ1-4, with D maybe TRBD1 (5 bases). V was trimmed by 2 bases and J by 2 bases, leaving 9 bases between them. The CDR3 consists of 15 residues. Per germline, CDR1 MNHNS and CDR2 SASEGT. CDR3 region: CASSEIWGTNEKLFF. For the CDR3, the DNA is TGTGCCAGCAGTGAAATATGGGGGACTAATGAAAAACTGTTTTTT.

In this sample, this clone turned up a few times. The chain carries TRBV25-1 and TRBJ1-1; unclear D gene. This CDR3 comprises 13 residues. The V end lost 4 bases, the J end lost 5 bases, and 11 bases lay between the germline ends. Germline loops: CDR1 MGHDK, CDR2 SYGVNS. This CDR3 is CASSGVGRTEAFF. The CDR3 DNA is TGTGCCAGCAGTGGTGTAGGGAGGACTGAAGCTTTCTTT.

The chain has TRBV19 and TRBJ2-2; D is uncertain. This CDR3 contains 15 residues. The germline V gene encodes CDR1 LNHDA and CDR2 SQIVND (reference sequence). V lost 1 base and J lost 5, with 11 bases in between. In DNA form, the CDR3 reads TGTGCCAGTAGTATAGGGGCGGCTACTACCGGGGAGCTGTTTTTT. Translated: CASSIGAATTGELFF.

The chain uses TRBV10-3 and TRBJ1-5; a possible D gene is TRBD1 (6 bases). Trimming took 4 bases from V and 4 from J, leaving 14 bases between them. Germline V gene sequence: CDR1 ENHRY, CDR2 SYGVKD. CDR3 length: 15 residues. DNA of the CDR3: TGTGCCATCAGTGGCGGACAGTCAGGGAATCAGCCCCAGCATTTT. It codes for CAISGGQSGNQPQHF.

The rearrangement links TRBV18 to TRBJ2-4; 8 bases are shared with TRBD2. Looked up from germline, CDR1 is KGHSH and CDR2 is LQKENI. V was clipped by 4 bases and J by 6 bases; unmatched bases: 5. This CDR3 has 14 residues. CDR3 loop: CASSRAGGGNIQYF. The CDR3 DNA follows: TGTGCCAGCTCACGCGCGGGAGGCGGAAACATTCAGTACTTC.

V usage is TRBV5-1 and J usage is TRBJ2-1; D gene uncertain. This CDR3 comprises 13 residues. In germline, CDR1 is SGHRS, CDR2 YFSETQ. V dropped 4 bases and J dropped 7 bases, with 12 bases sitting between them. The CDR3 coding sequence is TGCGCCAGCAGCCCGAATAGTAGGAATGAGCAGTTCTTC. Protein product: CASSPNSRNEQFF.

The chain recombines TRBV29-1 with TRBJ2-7; D is possibly TRBD1 (5 bases). The germline V and J ends were trimmed by 6 bases and 3 bases, with 15 bases remaining between them. CDR1 SQVTM and CDR2 ANQGSEA come from the germline V gene. CDR3 length: 13 residues. The CDR3 loop is CSVVGRQVYEQYF. Here the CDR3 DNA reads TGCAGCGTGGTGGGGCGCCAGGTCTACGAGCAGTACTTC.